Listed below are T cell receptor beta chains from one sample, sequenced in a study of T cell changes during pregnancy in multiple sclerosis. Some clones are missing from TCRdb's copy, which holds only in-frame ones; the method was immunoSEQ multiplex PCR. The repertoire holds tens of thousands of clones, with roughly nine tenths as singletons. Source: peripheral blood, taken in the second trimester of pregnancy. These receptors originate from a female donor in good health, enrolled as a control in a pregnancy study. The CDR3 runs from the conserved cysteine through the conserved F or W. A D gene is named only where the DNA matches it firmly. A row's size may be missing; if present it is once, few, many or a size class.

CASGAGGDDTEQYF TGTGCCAGCGGGGCCGGGGGGGACGATACCGAGCAGTACTTC - TRBJ2-7 TRBD2 TRBV13
CASKSGAGEDTQYF TGTGCCAGCAAGTCGGGCGCGGGGGAAGATACGCAGTATTTT - TRBJ2-3 TRBD2 TRBV6-1
CASSKGLYQETQYF TGTGCCAGTAGTAAGGGACTGTACCAAGAGACCCAGTACTTC - TRBJ2-5 - TRBV19
CASSQDLEGDTEAFF TGCGCCAGCAGCCAAGATCTGGAGGGTGACACTGAAGCTTTCTTT - TRBJ1-1 - TRBV4-3
CASSLSPGQGYEQYF TGTGCCAGCAGCTTATCGCCGGGACAGGGCTACGAGCAGTACTTC - TRBJ2-7 TRBD1 TRBV11-2
CASRNSGSSYNEQFF TGTGCCAGCAGAAATAGCGGTAGCTCCTACAATGAGCAGTTCTTC - TRBJ2-1 - TRBV28
CASSRRHSSGTGNGGNQPQHF TGTGCCAGCAGCCGACGCCACTCGTCCGGGACAGGGAATGGTGGCAATCAGCCCCAGCATTTT - TRBJ1-5 TRBD1 TRBV27
CASSRDTANTGELFF TGTGCCAGCAGCCGGGACACCGCGAACACCGGGGAGCTGTTTTTT - TRBJ2-2 - TRBV5-4
CASSSGRAEQYF TGTGCCAGTAGTAGCGGGAGGGCCGAGCAGTACTTC - TRBJ2-7 TRBD2 TRBV19
CASSWRKNTEAFF TGTGCCAGTAGCTGGCGGAAGAACACTGAAGCTTTCTTT - TRBJ1-1 - TRBV19
CASSSGTGDEKLFF TGTGCCAGCAGCTCGGGGACAGGGGATGAAAAACTGTTTTTT - TRBJ1-4 TRBD1 TRBV7-2
CASSLGDYLNNEQFF TGCGCCAGCAGCTTGGGGGACTATCTCAACAATGAGCAGTTCTTC - TRBJ2-1 TRBD2 TRBV5-1
CASGAGGTGNTIYF TGCGCCAGCGGGGCCGGCGGGACTGGAAACACCATATATTTT - TRBJ1-3 - TRBV4-3
CSVGTSQYNEQFF TGCAGCGTTGGGACTAGCCAATACAATGAGCAGTTCTTC - TRBJ2-1 TRBD2 TRBV29-1
CAWSVLPSGANVLTF TGTGCCTGGAGTGTACTTCCCTCTGGGGCCAACGTCCTGACTTTC - TRBJ2-6 - TRBV30
CASSQTGVRNEKLFF TGCGCCAGCAGCCAGACGGGAGTTCGTAATGAAAAACTGTTTTTT - TRBJ1-4 - TRBV4-3
CASRESAGVSTDTQYF TGCGCCAGCAGAGAAAGCGCGGGAGTCAGCACAGATACGCAGTATTTT - TRBJ2-3 TRBD2 TRBV5-1
CAISRDLYEQYF TGTGCCATCAGTCGGGATCTCTACGAGCAGTACTTC - TRBJ2-7 - TRBV10-3
CASSPDRAYGYTF TGTGCCAGCTCACCGGACAGGGCCTATGGCTACACCTTC - TRBJ1-2 TRBD1 TRBV18
CASSPTTASYEQYF TGCGCCAGCAGCCCGACGACAGCCTCCTACGAGCAGTACTTC - TRBJ2-7 - TRBV5-1
CAIRPTDGVSTDTQYF TGTGCCATCCGGCCCACAGACGGGGTAAGCACAGATACGCAGTATTTT - TRBJ2-3 - TRBV10-3
CASSPRTVRYGYTF TGTGCCAGCAGCCCTCGGACAGTAAGATATGGCTACACCTTC - TRBJ1-2 - TRBV11-2
CASSSTGELFF TGTGCCAGCTCTTCCACCGGGGAGCTGTTTTTT - TRBJ2-2 - TRBV11-3
CASSLGGQGREQYF TGTGCCAGCAGCTTAGGAGGGCAAGGGCGCGAGCAGTACTTC - TRBJ2-7 - TRBV11-2
CASSLLNEQFF TGTGCCAGCAGCCTCCTCAATGAGCAGTTCTTC - TRBJ2-1 - TRBV28
CASSQSVRAEDEKLFF TGCGCCAGCAGCCAATCGGTAAGAGCCGAGGATGAAAAACTGTTTTTT once TRBJ1-4 - TRBV4-1
CASSSSGTSTDTQYF TGTGCCAGCAGCTCAAGCGGTACTAGCACAGATACGCAGTATTTT - TRBJ2-3 - TRBV7-3
CSVDPRQGAEESTEAFF TGCAGCGTTGACCCTAGACAGGGGGCGGAGGAGAGCACTGAAGCTTTCTTT - TRBJ1-1 TRBD1 TRBV29-1
CASSLEGLDYGYTF TGTGCCAGCAGCTTGGAGGGGCTTGACTATGGCTACACCTTC - TRBJ1-2 - TRBV5-4
CASSPGGGEEQFF TGTGCCAGCAGCCCCGGGGGGGGAGAGGAGCAGTTCTTC - TRBJ2-1 TRBD2 TRBV7-3
CASSTDRANTEAFF TGCGCCAGCAGCACGGACAGGGCGAACACTGAAGCTTTCTTT - TRBJ1-1 TRBD1 TRBV5-1
CASSRQIEAFF TGTGCCAGCAGCCGACAGATTGAAGCTTTCTTT - TRBJ1-1 - TRBV7-9
CASSSHGDTMNTEAFF TGTGCCAGCAGCTCCCATGGGGACACCATGAACACTGAAGCTTTCTTT - TRBJ1-1 - TRBV11-3
CASSYYPQGSSYEQYF TGTGCCAGCAGTTACTACCCCCAGGGTAGCTCCTACGAGCAGTACTTC once TRBJ2-7 - TRBV6-5
CSVEDIPGRTGGRVNTGELFF TGCAGCGTTGAAGATATTCCGGGGCGGACAGGGGGCCGGGTGAACACCGGGGAGCTGTTTTTT - TRBJ2-2 TRBD1 TRBV29-1
CASSQDLGQGSSPLHF TGTGCCAGCAGCCAAGATCTGGGACAGGGCTCTTCACCCCTCCACTTT few TRBJ1-6 TRBD1 TRBV4-2
CASSDSSGRGTDTQYF TGTGCCAGCAGTGACTCGAGCGGGAGAGGGACAGATACGCAGTATTTT many TRBJ2-3 TRBD2 TRBV6-4
CASSLMGALYEQYF TGTGCCAGCAGCTTGATGGGGGCACTCTACGAGCAGTACTTC - TRBJ2-7 - TRBV5-6
CASSSPTGGHTEAFF TGTGCCAGCAGCTCTCCGACAGGGGGCCACACTGAAGCTTTCTTT - TRBJ1-1 TRBD1 TRBV5-6
CASSSRWGTDGYTF TGTGCCAGTAGTAGTAGGTGGGGGACTGATGGCTACACCTTC - TRBJ1-2 - TRBV19
CAISAGTGGAKAFF TGTGCCATCAGTGCGGGGACAGGGGGCGCGAAAGCTTTCTTT once TRBJ1-1 TRBD1 TRBV10-3
CASSARQVNYGYTF TGTGCCAGCAGCGCCCGACAGGTCAATTATGGCTACACCTTC - TRBJ1-2 - TRBV9
CASSTSSYEQYF TGTGCCAGTAGCACTAGTTCCTACGAGCAGTACTTC - TRBJ2-7 - TRBV19
CASSGQGRESGEAFF TGCGCCAGCAGCGGACAGGGGCGGGAGTCCGGGGAAGCTTTCTTT - TRBJ1-1 TRBD1 TRBV5-1
CASSLLAGNQETQYF TGCGCCAGCAGCTTACTAGCGGGAAACCAAGAGACCCAGTACTTC - TRBJ2-5 TRBD2 TRBV5-1